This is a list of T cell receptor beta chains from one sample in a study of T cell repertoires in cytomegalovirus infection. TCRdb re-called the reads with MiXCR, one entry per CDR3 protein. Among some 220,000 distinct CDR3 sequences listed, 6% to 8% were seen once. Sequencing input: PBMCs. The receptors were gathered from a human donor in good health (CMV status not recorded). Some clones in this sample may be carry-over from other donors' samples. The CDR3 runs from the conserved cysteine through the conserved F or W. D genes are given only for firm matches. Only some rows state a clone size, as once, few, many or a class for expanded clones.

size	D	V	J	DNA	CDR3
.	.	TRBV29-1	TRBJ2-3	TGCAGCGTTGAAAATCGGGCGGATACGCAGTATTTT	CSVENRADTQYF
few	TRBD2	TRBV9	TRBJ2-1	TGTGCCAGCAGCTCTCGGACTAGCGGGGGGCATGAGCAGTTCTTC	CASSSRTSGGHEQFF
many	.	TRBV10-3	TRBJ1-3	TGTGCCATCAGTGAGAGGACCGTATTCTCTGGAAACACCATATATTTT	CAISERTVFSGNTIYF
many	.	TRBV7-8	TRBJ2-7	TGTGCCAGCAGCTTAGGGCAAGGGGGGTACTACGAGCAGTACTTC	CASSLGQGGYYEQYF
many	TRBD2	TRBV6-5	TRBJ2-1	TGTGCCAGCAGGAGACTGTCGGCGGGGGGATTGTATGAGCAGTTCTTC	CASRRLSAGGLYEQFF
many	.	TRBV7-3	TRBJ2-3	TGTGCCAGCAGCCCCAAAGGAGTTCGCACAGATACGCAGTATTTT	CASSPKGVRTDTQYF
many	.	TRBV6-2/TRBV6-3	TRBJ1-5	TGTGCCAGCAGTTACTCCGCCCTTTTGAGCAATCAGCCCCAGCATTTT	CASSYSALLSNQPQHF
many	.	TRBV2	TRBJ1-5	TGTGCCAGCAGTGACCCTACAAGATCAAGTGATCAGCCCCAGCATTTT	CASSDPTRSSDQPQHF
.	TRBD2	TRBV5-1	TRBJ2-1	TGCGCCAGCAGCTTGCTGCGGGGGGCCGACAATGAGCAGTTCTTC	CASSLLRGADNEQFF
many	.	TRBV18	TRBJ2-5	TGTGCCAGCTCAAGCGCGCTAGGTGGAGGGAGTCAAGAGACCCAGTACTTC	CASSSALGGGSQETQYF
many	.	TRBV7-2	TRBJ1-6	TGTGCCAGCAGCTTAGAGCAGGGCTCACCCCTCCACTTT	CASSLEQGSPLHF
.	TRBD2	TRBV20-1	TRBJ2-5	TGCAGTGCCACGCCTAGCGGGACTAGCGTAGAGACCCAGTACTTC	CSATPSGTSVETQYF
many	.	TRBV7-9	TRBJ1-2	TGTGCCAGCAGCCCACCGACAGATGGCTACACCTTC	CASSPPTDGYTF
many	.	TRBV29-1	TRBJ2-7	TGCAGCGTTGAAGGAGACAAGACCTACGAGCAGTACTTC	CSVEGDKTYEQYF
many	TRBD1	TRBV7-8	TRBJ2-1	TGTGCCGGATCCGGGACAGGGTTGATTGGTGAGCAGTTCTTC	CAGSGTGLIGEQFF
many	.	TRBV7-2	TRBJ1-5	TGTGCCAGCAGCTTAACGGGGATTGGTCAGCCCCAGCATTTT	CASSLTGIGQPQHF
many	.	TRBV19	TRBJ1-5	TGTGCCAGTAGTATACCTTCTCGGACAGACGGTCAGCCCCAGCATTTT	CASSIPSRTDGQPQHF
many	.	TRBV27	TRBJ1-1	TGTGCCAGCAGTCTATATTTCGAGGCCCTTGAAGCTTTCTTT	CASSLYFEALEAFF
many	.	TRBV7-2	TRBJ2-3	TGTGCCAGCAGCTTACGTTCTAGCCGTGGAGATACGCAGTATTTT	CASSLRSSRGDTQYF
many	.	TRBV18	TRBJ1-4	TGTGCCAGCTCACCACGAGAGGAGGAAAAACTGTTTTTT	CASSPREEEKLFF
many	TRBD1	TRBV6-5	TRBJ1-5	TGTGCCAGCAGTCGGACAGGGGGCGTCGGTCAGCCCCAGCATTTT	CASSRTGGVGQPQHF
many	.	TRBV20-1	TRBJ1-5	TGCAGTGCTAGAGAAAGGGGAAATCAGCCCCAGCATTTT	CSARERGNQPQHF
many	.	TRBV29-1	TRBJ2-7	TGCAGCGTTGAGGTGGAAGGGGACAACGGCGGCGGCGGGAGAGGGCAGTACTTC	CSVEVEGDNGGGGRGQYF
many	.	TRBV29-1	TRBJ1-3	TGCAGCTTAGGCCGGTTTGGAAACACCATATATTTT	CSLGRFGNTIYF
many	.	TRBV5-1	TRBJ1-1	TGCGCCAGCAGCTTGGAAGGCAGTCGGGGCACTGAAGCTTTCTTT	CASSLEGSRGTEAFF
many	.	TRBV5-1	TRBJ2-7	TGCGCCAGCAGCTTGGGACCCCGCGAGCAGTACTTC	CASSLGPREQYF
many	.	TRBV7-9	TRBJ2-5	TGTGCCAGCAGCTTAGAAGGCGGGGGCAGAGAGACCCAGTACTTC	CASSLEGGGRETQYF
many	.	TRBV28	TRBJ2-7	TGTGCCAGCAGTTTGACAGGAATCTACGAGCAGTACTTC	CASSLTGIYEQYF
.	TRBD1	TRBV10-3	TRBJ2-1	TGTGCCATCAGTACCGGGACAGGGGATTACAATGAGCAGTTCTTC	CAISTGTGDYNEQFF
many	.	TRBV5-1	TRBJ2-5	TGCGCCAGCAGCTTGAAACAGGCTGAAGAGACCCAGTACTTC	CASSLKQAEETQYF
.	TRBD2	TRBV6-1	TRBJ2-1	TGTGCCAGCAGGGAAGCGGGGAGCTCCTACAATGAGCAGTTCTTC	CASREAGSSYNEQFF
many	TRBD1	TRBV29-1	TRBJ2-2	TGCAGCGTTCGGGCGGGACAGGCGAACACCGGGGAGCTGTTTTTT	CSVRAGQANTGELFF
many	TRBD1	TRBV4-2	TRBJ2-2	TGTGCCAGCAGCCCCACGGAGGGGACAGGGGCCGGGGAGCTGTTTTTT	CASSPTEGTGAGELFF
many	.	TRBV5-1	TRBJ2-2	TGCGCCAGCAGCTTGGACGCAGCTAACACCGGGGAGCTGTTTTTT	CASSLDAANTGELFF
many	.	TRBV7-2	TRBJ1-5	TGTGCCAGCAGCTTTGGGGAGAGGAGGTTCGGTCAGCCCCAGCATTTT	CASSFGERRFGQPQHF
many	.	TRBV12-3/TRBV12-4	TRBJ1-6	TGTGCCAGCAGCCGCGCAAGCTCCTATAATTCACCCCTCCACTTT	CASSRASSYNSPLHF
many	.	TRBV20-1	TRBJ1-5	TGCAGTGCTAGTTCTAACCGCCGTGTAAGCCAGCCCCAGCATTTT	CSASSNRRVSQPQHF
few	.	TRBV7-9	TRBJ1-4	TGTGCCAGCAGCGGGAAACCTGCAGGAGAAAAACTGTTTTTT	CASSGKPAGEKLFF
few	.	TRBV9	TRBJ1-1	TGTGCCAGCAGCCCTGAGTTGGGCCCCATGCGGAACACTGAAGCTTTCTTT	CASSPELGPMRNTEAFF
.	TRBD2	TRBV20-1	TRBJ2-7	TGCAGTGCTAGTGAGCGGGGGGTTTCCTACGAGCAGTACTTC	CSASERGVSYEQYF
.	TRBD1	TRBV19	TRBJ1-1	TGTGCCAGTAACATACAGGGGCCGGATACTGAAGCTTTCTTT	CASNIQGPDTEAFF
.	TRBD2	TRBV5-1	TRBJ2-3	TGCGCCAGCAGCTTGGCTCAGCGGGGTGATACGCAGTATTTT	CASSLAQRGDTQYF
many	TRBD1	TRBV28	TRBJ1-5	TGTGCCAGCAGTTGGGGGACAGCTTATAGCAATCAGCCCCAGCATTTT	CASSWGTAYSNQPQHF
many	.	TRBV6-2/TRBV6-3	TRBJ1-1	TGTGCCAGCAGTTACGCCGGGGGCACTGAAGCTTTCTTT	CASSYAGGTEAFF
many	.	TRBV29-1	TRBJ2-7	TGCAGCGTCGAGGGGCCCGCCTACGAGCAGTACTTC	CSVEGPAYEQYF
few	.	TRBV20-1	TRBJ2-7	TGCAGTGCTAGGAAGCTCGCGTTTAGCTACGAGCAGTACTTC	CSARKLAFSYEQYF
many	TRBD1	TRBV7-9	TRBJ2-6	TGTGCCAGCAGCGCCCCCTTAAAGGGACAGGGGAGCATCTCTGGGGCCAACGTCCTGACTTTC	CASSAPLKGQGSISGANVLTF
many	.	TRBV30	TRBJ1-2	TGTGCCTACAGCCCACGCGGGACACCGTTTAACTATGGCTACACCTTC	CAYSPRGTPFNYGYTF
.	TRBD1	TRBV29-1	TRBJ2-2	TGCAGCGTTGAATTCCCACAGGGGATAACCGGGGAGCTGTTTTTT	CSVEFPQGITGELFF
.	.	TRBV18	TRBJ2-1	TGTGCCAGCTCACCGTTGGACCCAGGGAGTGAGCAGTTCTTC	CASSPLDPGSEQFF
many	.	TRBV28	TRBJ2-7	TGTGCCAGCGGAGTCTCGGGGGTCTACGAGCAGTACTTC	CASGVSGVYEQYF
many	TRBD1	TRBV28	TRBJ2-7	TGTGCCAGCAGTTCTACGGGACAGGACCTGAACGAGCAGTACTTC	CASSSTGQDLNEQYF
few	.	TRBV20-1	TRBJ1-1	TGCATCGCAGACCCGGGACAGAACACTGAAGCTTTCTTT	CIADPGQNTEAFF
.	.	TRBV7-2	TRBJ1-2	TGTGCCAGCAGCTTTCAAGGGGAGGGCTATGGCTACACCTTC	CASSFQGEGYGYTF
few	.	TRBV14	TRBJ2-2	TGTGCCAGCAGCCAAGACTCCGGGACAATCGTCGGGGAGCTGTTTTTT	CASSQDSGTIVGELFF
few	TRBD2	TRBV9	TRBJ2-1	TGTGCCAGCAGCGTAGGAACTAGCGGGGTAAATGAGCAGTTCTTC	CASSVGTSGVNEQFF